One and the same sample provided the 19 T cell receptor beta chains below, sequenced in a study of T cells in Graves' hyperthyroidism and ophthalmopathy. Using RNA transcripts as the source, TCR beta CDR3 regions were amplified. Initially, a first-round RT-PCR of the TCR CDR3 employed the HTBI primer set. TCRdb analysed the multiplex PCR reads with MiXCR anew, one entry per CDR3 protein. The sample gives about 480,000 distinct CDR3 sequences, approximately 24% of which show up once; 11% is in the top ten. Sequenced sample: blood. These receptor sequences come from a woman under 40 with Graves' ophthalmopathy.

The CDR3 nucleotides read TGTGCCAGCAGCTTAGACACGCTAGCCAAAAACATTCAGTACTTC. Translation: CASSLDTLAKNIQYF. The rearrangement uses TRBV7-8 and TRBJ2-4; D not resolved. The CDR3 runs 15 residues. V was trimmed by 1 base and J by 0 bases, leaving 7 bases between them. Looked up from germline, CDR1 is SGHVS and CDR2 is FQNEAQ.

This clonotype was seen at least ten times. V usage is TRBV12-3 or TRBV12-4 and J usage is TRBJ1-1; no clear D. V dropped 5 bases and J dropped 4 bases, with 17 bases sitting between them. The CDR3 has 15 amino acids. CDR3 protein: CASSPGRTYTTEAFF. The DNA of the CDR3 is TGTGCCAGCAGTCCCGGGAGGACTTATACCACTGAAGCTTTCTTT.

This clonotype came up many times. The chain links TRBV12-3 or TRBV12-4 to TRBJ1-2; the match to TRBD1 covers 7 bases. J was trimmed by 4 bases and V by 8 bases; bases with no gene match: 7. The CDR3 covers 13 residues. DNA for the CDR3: TGTGCCAGCGCCACAGGGGATGGCTATGGCTACACCTTC. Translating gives CASATGDGYGYTF.

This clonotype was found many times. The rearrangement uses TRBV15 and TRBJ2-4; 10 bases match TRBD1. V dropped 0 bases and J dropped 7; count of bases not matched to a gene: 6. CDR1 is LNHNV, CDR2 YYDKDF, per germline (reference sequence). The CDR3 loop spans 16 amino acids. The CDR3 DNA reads TGTGCCACCAGCAGAGATTTCGGGACAGGGGACAACATTCAGTACTTC. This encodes CATSRDFGTGDNIQYF. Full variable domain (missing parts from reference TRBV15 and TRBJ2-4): DAMVIQNPRYQVTQFGKPVTLSCSQTLNHNVMYWYQQKSSQAPKLLFHYYDKDFNNEADTPDNFQSRRPNTSFCFLDIRSPGLGDTAMYLCATSRDFGTGDNIQYFGAGTRLSVL.

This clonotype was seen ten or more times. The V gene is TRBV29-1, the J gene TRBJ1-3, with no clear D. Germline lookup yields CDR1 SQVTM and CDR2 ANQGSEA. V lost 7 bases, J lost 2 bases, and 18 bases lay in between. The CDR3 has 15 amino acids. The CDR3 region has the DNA TGCAGCGCCAACGAGCCGGAGGGAACTGGAAACACCATATATTTT. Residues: CSANEPEGTGNTIYF. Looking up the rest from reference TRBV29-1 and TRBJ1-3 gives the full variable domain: SAVISQKPSRDICQRGTSLTIQCQVDSQVTMMFWYRQQPGQSLTLIATANQGSEATYESGFVIDKFPISRPNLTFSTLTVSNMSPEDSSIYLCSANEPEGTGNTIYFGEGSWLTVV.

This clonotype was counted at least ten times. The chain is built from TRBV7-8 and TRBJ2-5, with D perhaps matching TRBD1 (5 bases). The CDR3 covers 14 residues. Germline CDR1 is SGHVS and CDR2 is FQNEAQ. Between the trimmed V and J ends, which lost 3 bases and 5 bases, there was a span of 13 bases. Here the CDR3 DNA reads TGTGCCAGCAGCTTTCTAGGGGTAGGGGAGACCCAGTACTTC. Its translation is CASSFLGVGETQYF.

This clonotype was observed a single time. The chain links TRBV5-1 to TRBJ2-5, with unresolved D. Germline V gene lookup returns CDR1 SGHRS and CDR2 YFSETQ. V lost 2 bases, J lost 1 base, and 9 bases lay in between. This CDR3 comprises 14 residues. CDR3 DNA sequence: TGCGCCAGCAGCTTATCAGGAATCCAAGAGACCCAGTACTTC. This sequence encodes CASSLSGIQETQYF.

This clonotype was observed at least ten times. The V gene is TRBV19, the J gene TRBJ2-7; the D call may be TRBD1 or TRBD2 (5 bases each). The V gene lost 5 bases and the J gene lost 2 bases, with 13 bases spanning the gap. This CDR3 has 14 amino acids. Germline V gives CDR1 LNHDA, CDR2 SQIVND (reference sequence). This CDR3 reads CASSFLGDAYEQYF. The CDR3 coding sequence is TGTGCCAGTAGTTTCCTAGGGGACGCCTACGAGCAGTACTTC.

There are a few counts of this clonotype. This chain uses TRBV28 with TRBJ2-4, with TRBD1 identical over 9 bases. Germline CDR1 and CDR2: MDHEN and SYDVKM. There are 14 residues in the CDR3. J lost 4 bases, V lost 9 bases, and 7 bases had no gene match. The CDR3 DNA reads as TGTGCCAGTCGCGGGGACAGGGCAAAAAACATTCAGTACTTC. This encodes CASRGDRAKNIQYF.

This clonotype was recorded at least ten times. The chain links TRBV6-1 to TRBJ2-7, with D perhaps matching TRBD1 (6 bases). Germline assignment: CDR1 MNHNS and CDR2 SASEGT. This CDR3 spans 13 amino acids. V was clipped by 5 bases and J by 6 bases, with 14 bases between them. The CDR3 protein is CASSQTGLSEQYF. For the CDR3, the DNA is TGTGCCAGCAGTCAAACAGGGTTAAGCGAGCAGTACTTC.

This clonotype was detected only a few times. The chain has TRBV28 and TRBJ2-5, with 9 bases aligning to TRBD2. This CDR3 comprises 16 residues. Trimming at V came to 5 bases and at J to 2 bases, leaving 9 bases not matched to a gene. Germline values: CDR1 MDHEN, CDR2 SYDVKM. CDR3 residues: CASSGRSSGDQETQYF. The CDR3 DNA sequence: TGTGCCAGCAGTGGCCGTTCTAGCGGGGATCAAGAGACCCAGTACTTC.

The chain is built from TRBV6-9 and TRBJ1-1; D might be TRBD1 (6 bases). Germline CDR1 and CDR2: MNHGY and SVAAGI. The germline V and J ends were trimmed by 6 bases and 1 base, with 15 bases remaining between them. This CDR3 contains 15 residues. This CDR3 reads CASSEPQGRNTEAFF. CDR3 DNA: TGTGCCAGCAGCGAACCACAGGGCCGGAACACTGAAGCTTTCTTT.

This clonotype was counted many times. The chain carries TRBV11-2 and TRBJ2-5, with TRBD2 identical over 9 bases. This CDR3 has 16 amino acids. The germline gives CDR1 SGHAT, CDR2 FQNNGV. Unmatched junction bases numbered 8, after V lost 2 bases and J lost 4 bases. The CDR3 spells CASSLSLLAGRETQYF. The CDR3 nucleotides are TGTGCCAGCAGCTTATCTCTCCTAGCGGGGAGAGAGACCCAGTACTTC.

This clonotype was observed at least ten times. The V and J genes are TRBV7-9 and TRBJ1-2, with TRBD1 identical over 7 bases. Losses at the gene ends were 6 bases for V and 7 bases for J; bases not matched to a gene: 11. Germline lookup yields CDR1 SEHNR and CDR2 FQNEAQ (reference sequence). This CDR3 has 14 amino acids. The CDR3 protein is CASRQEDRDSGYTF. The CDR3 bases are TGTGCCAGCAGACAAGAAGACAGGGATTCTGGCTACACCTTC.

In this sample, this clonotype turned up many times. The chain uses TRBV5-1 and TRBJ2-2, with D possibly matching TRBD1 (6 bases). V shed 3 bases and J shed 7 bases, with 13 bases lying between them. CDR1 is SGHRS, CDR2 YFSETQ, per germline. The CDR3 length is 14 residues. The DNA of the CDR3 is TGCGCCAGCAGCTCGGGACACCAGGACGGGGAGCTGTTTTTT. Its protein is CASSSGHQDGELFF.

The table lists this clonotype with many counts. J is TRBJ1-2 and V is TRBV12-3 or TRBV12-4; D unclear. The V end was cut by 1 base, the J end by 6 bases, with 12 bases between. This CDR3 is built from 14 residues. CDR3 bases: TGTGCCAGCAGTTTAGGGGCAGGCTTTAATGGCTACACCTTC. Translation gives CASSLGAGFNGYTF.

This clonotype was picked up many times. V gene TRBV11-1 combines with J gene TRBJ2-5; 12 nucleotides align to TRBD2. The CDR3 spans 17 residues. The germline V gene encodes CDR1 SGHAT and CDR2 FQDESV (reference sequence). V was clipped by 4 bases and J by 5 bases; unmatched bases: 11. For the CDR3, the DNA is TGTGCCAGCAGCTCGAGTTCGGGACTAGCGGGCGGTGAGACCCAGTACTTC. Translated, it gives CASSSSSGLAGGETQYF. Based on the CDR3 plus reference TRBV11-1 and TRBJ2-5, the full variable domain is EAEVAQSPRYKITEKSQAVAFWCDPISGHATLYWYRQILGQGPELLVQFQDESVVDDSQLPKDRFSAERLKGVDSTLKIQPAELGDSAMYLCASSSSSGLAGGETQYFGPGTRLLVL.

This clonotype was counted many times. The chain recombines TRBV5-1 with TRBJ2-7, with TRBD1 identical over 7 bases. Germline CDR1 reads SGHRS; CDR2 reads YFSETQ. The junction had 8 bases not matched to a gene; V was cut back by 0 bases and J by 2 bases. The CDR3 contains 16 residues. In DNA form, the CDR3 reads TGCGCCAGCAGCTTGGGGCCGGGACAGAGTACCTACGAGCAGTACTTC. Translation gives CASSLGPGQSTYEQYF.

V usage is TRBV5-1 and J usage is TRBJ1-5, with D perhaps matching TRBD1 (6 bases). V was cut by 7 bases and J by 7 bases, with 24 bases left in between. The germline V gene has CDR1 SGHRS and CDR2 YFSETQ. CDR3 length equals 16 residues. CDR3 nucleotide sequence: TGCGCCAGCGCCCCCCAGCCGGGGGGCGCAGGACAGCCCCAGCATTTT. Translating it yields CASAPQPGGAGQPQHF. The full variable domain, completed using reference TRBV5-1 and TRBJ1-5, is KAGVTQTPRYLIKTRGQQVTLSCSPISGHRSVSWYQQTPGQGLQFLFEYFSETQRNKGNFPGRFSGRQFSNSRSEMNVSTLELGDSALYLCASAPQPGGAGQPQHFGDGTRLSIL.